A single T cell receptor beta chain is shown here with its context. Trimming at V came to 4 bases and at J to 1 base, leaving 7 bases not matched to a gene. The V gene's germline CDR1 is SGHAT and CDR2 FQNNGV. The length of the CDR3 is 17 residues. TCRdb's table, derived via immunoSEQ multiplex PCR, lists solely in-frame clones and lacks some. The sample lists about 85,000 clones, 88% seen once, with about 20% in the top ten. These data come from a study of identifying expanded T cells in peripheral blood. Healthy donors had no documented immune events, such as infections, while sampled. The V gene is TRBV11-2, the J gene TRBJ2-6; 7 nucleotides line up with TRBD1. This clonotype was obtained from a person between 18 and 75 years old in good health. The specimen was blood. The CDR3 protein is CASSWGYRGSGANVLTF. CDR3 DNA: TGTGCCAGCAGCTGGGGGTACAGGGGTTCTGGGGCCAACGTCCTGACTTTC.